This T cell receptor beta chain originates from a study of OX40 agonist ivuxolimab in advanced cancers. About this clone: The antigen remains unidentified.

Germline V gives CDR1 LGHNA, CDR2 YSLEER. The length of the CDR3 is 15 residues. The V and J ends lost 2 bases and 8 bases respectively, with 16 bases between them. Measured with immunoSEQ multiplex PCR; TCRdb has only the in-frame clones, and not every one. Of under 20,000 clones detected, approximately 80% appear once; the ten largest clones hold under 55%. General study findings and limits: Some patients without response likewise showed low normalized clonal expansion.

The genes are TRBV4-3 and TRBJ2-1, with D perhaps matching TRBD1 (6 bases). This TCR derives from an adult with an advanced solid tumor such as melanoma, head and neck, liver or kidney cancer. This specimen consisted of CD4+ or CD8+ T cells sorted from blood, obtained in a trial of the OX40 agonist ivuxolimab. CDR3 bases: TGCGCCAGCAGCCAATATTTTCAGGGGTCGCATGAGCAGTTCTTC. This sequence encodes CASSQYFQGSHEQFF.